These 17 T cell receptor beta chains share one sample of origin, sequenced in a study of technical replicates of blood from a few donors. Measured with immunoSEQ multiplex PCR; TCRdb has only the in-frame clones, and not every one. The sample shows tens of thousands of clones, about 94% of them seen only once. The sample was T cells isolated from PBMCs. These receptors were taken from a human donor in good health.

The chain carries TRBV5-4 and TRBJ1-2, with D possibly matching TRBD1 (5 bases). This CDR3 has 14 residues. Trimming cost V 1 base and J 5 bases, with 12 bases left between them. The germline CDR1 and CDR2 sequences are SGHNT and YYREEE (reference sequence). The CDR3: CASSLSWGGYGYTF. Written as DNA, the CDR3 is TGTGCCAGCAGCTTGTCATGGGGGGGATATGGCTACACCTTC.

This clone was recorded only once. This chain links TRBV2 with TRBJ2-6; D is perhaps TRBD1 (5 bases). The V gene lost 7 bases and the J gene lost 1 base, with 20 bases spanning the gap. The length of the CDR3 is 18 residues. Germline CDR1 reads SNHLY; CDR2 reads FYNNEI. As DNA, the CDR3 is TGTGCCAGCAATATAGTCTGGAACAGGCCGTCTGGGGCCAACGTCCTGACTTTC. Translation: CASNIVWNRPSGANVLTF.

This chain uses TRBV28 with TRBJ1-5; a weak D match, TRBD1 (6 bases). V lost 9 bases and J lost 1, with 13 bases in between. The germline V gene has CDR1 MDHEN and CDR2 SYDVKM. CDR3 length equals 14 residues. CDR3 amino acids: CASKSTGSNQPQHF. Written as DNA, the CDR3 is TGTGCCAGTAAGTCTACAGGGAGCAATCAGCCCCAGCATTTT.

In this sample, this clone turned up a few times. The V call is TRBV28, the J call TRBJ2-3, with D tentatively TRBD2 (6 bases). CDR1 is MDHEN, CDR2 SYDVKM, per germline. This CDR3 has 16 amino acids. V was cut by 2 bases and J by 2 bases, with 14 bases left in between. The CDR3 nucleotides are TGTGCCAGCAGTTTACTTGGGAGGACGGTCACAGATACGCAGTATTTT. This translates into CASSLLGRTVTDTQYF.

This sequence joins TRBV5-8 and TRBJ2-2; tentatively, D is TRBD1 (5 bases). Germline CDR1 reads SGHTS; CDR2 reads YDEGEE. CDR3 length equals 15 residues. Trimming took 0 bases from V and 4 from J, leaving 10 bases between them. The CDR3 DNA sequence: TGTGCCAGCAGCTTGGGGCAGGGCTTCACCGGGGAGCTGTTTTTT. Protein sequence: CASSLGQGFTGELFF.

The chain employs TRBV7-2 and TRBJ2-1; the match to TRBD2 covers 16 bases. V lost 3 bases and J lost 8; bases outside the gene matches: 4. This CDR3 region has 16 residues. CDR1 is SGHTA and CDR2 is FQGNSA in the germline V gene. In nucleotides, the CDR3 is TGTGCCAGCAGCTTGGGACTAGCGGGAGGGCCCGATGAGCAGTTCTTC. It translates to CASSLGLAGGPDEQFF.

The gene calls are TRBV5-8 and TRBJ1-2, with D unclear. V was trimmed by 4 bases and J by 10 bases, leaving 14 bases between them. From germline, CDR1 is SGHTS and CDR2 YDEGEE. This CDR3 comprises 12 residues. CDR3 nucleotides: TGTGCCAGCAGCAACTCTTACGGGGACTACACCTTC. Its protein is CASSNSYGDYTF.

The V and J genes are TRBV19 and TRBJ2-3; perhaps TRBD1 as D (6 bases). Germline CDR1 LNHDA, CDR2 SQIVND (reference sequence). There are 15 residues in the CDR3. The germline V and J ends were trimmed by 5 bases and 4 bases, with 16 bases remaining between them. CDR3 sequence (DNA): TGTGCCAGTAGTCAACAAACAGGGAGCTCAGATACGCAGTATTTT. It is translated as CASSQQTGSSDTQYF.

The genes are TRBV30 and TRBJ2-5, with 8 bases matching TRBD2. V lost 3 bases, J lost 5 bases, and 8 bases stayed unmatched. The CDR3 is 14 residues long. CDR1 GTSNPN and CDR2 SVGIG come from the germline V gene (reference sequence). As DNA, the CDR3 is TGTGCCTGGAGGGGTGAGCGGGAGATCGAGACCCAGTACTTC. This encodes CAWRGEREIETQYF.

The chain is built from TRBV18 and TRBJ1-4; D ambiguous. The CDR3 has 19 residues. Germline CDR1 is KGHSH and CDR2 is LQKENI. V was trimmed by 6 bases and J by 3 bases, leaving 26 bases between them. CDR3 loop: CASSPPLEDPGWANEKLFF. The CDR3 DNA reads TGTGCCAGCTCCCCCCCTCTTGAGGATCCGGGGTGGGCTAATGAAAAACTGTTTTTT.

This clone has a handful of counts. This chain joins TRBV29-1 and TRBJ2-4; 12 nucleotides align to TRBD1. V shed 5 bases, J shed 2 bases, and the junction held 7 bases outside the gene matches. This CDR3 contains 16 residues. CDR1 SQVTM and CDR2 ANQGSEA come from the germline V gene. CDR3 bases: TGCAGCGTTATTGAGGGGACAGGGGGCTCCAAAAACATTCAGTACTTC. It yields the protein CSVIEGTGGSKNIQYF.

This clone was seen just once. The gene calls are TRBV10-3 and TRBJ1-2; no firm D call. Germline CDR1 and CDR2: ENHRY and SYGVKD. V lost 7 bases and J 1 base, leaving 10 bases between the germline ends. The CDR3 covers 13 residues. The CDR3 DNA follows: TGTGCCATCACAGTCGCTGTTAACTATGGCTACACCTTC. Protein: CAITVAVNYGYTF.

The chain carries TRBV6-6 and TRBJ2-5, with TRBD1 identical over 9 bases. After removal of 4 bases from V and 4 bases from J, the junction contained 4 bases not matched to a gene. The CDR3 has 14 residues. Germline V gene lookup returns CDR1 MNHNY and CDR2 SVGAGI (reference sequence). DNA of the CDR3: TGTGCCAGCAGTTGGGGACAGGGAAGAGAGACCCAGTACTTC. Protein product: CASSWGQGRETQYF.

The rearrangement joins TRBV7-2 to TRBJ2-7, with 10 positions matching TRBD2. Germline assignment: CDR1 SGHTA and CDR2 FQGNSA. Germline trimming cut 2 bases from V and 3 bases from J; bases unmatched to any gene: 1. This CDR3 comprises 14 residues. CDR3 amino acids: CASSLLAGDYEQYF. CDR3 DNA: TGTGCCAGCAGCTTACTAGCGGGAGACTACGAGCAGTACTTC.

The chain combines TRBV4-1 with TRBJ2-7; maybe TRBD1 (7 bases). V was shortened by 0 bases and J by 3 bases, with 12 bases between the two germline ends. Germline assignment: CDR1 MGHRA and CDR2 YSYEKL. This CDR3 is built from 15 residues. CDR3 sequence: CASSQEGRGDYEQYF. The CDR3 bases are TGCGCCAGCAGCCAAGAAGGCAGGGGGGACTACGAGCAGTACTTC.

The rearrangement joins TRBV7-3 to TRBJ2-1; 11 bases are shared with TRBD1. Germline V lookup: CDR1 SGHTA, CDR2 FQGTGA. The CDR3 loop spans 13 amino acids. Unmatched junction bases numbered 3, after V lost 5 bases and J lost 9 bases. The CDR3 DNA follows: TGTGCCAGCAGCGCCGGGACAGGGGGTGAGCAGTTCTTC. As protein: CASSAGTGGEQFF.

The chain joins TRBV28 to TRBJ1-2; D call uncertain. From germline, CDR1 is MDHEN and CDR2 SYDVKM. This CDR3 comprises 14 residues. Between the trimmed V and J ends, which lost 5 bases and 5 bases, there was a span of 15 bases. The CDR3 DNA sequence: TGTGCCAGCAGTCCCTTAGAACCACCGTATGGCTACACCTTC. Its protein product is CASSPLEPPYGYTF.